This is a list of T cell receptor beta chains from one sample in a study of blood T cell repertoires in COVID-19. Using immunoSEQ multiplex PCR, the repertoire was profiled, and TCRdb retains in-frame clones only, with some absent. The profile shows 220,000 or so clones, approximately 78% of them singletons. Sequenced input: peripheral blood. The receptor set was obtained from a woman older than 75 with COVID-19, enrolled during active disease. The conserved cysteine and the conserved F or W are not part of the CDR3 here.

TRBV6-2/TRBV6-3,ASSRRIAGGPNEQF
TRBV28,ASSPPGTGIYGYT
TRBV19,ASSHRPQGEKLF
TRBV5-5,ASSSTTGQGGGYT
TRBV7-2,ASRWALTTSTGELF
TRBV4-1,ASRATGTYGYT
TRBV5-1,ASGRDREFTLH
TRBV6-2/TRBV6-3,ASSRSPIQETQY
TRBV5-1,ASSPSSGTGANVLT
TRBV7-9,ASSATGMNTEAF
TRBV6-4,ASSPRGLAGKSSYNEQF
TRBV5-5,ASSPFPGRDTEAF
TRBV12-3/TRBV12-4,ASSLQGAYEQY
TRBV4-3,ASSQGAGSGNTIY
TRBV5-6,ASSLGLAANTGELF
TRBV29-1,SVGRSGNEQY
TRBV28,ASRLSQGSQF
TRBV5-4,ASSLRERGGNEQF
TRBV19,ASSIRTSGRTEQY
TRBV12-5,ASGPGGANTEAF
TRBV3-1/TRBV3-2,ASSRGGALYYNEQF
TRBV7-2,ASSFPGQNGYT
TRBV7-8,ASSLPGVNTEAF
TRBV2,ASSETGSATNEKLF
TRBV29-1,SVAGGPSSYEQY
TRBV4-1,ASSQAGTGGWSNQPQH
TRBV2,ASSERDRGRGQY
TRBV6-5,ASIRGASAQGYT
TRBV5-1,ASSPSAGNYGYT
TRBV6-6,ASSYAGAGYTEAF
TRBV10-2,ASLGGSKAKNIQY
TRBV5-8,ASSAGQGAGRQY
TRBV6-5,ASSPRVWNNSPLH
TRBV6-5,ASSYRSDNSPLH
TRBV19,ASSRPTGVNYGYT
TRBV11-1,ASSLNGQETQY
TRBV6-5,ASMAGGGDTQY
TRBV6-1,ASSEGRGRDAF
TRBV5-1,ASKRTSDPNEQF
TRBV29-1,SARDRALGTQY
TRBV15,ATSRSPGQGSGNTEAF
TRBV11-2,ASSLGQADYNEQF
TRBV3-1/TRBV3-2,ASSLQGGNTDTQY
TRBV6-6,ASSFDRGDTGELF
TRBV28,ASSLGLDTDTQY
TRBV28,ASSNDYSYEQY
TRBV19,ASSMGGQQPQH
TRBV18,ASSPIGGDGTEAF
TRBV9,ASSSGLLGSGRDEQY
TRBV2,ASGRTSGLEQY
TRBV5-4,ASSPLTGYVEQF
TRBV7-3,ASSLRGRYQETQY
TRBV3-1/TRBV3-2,ASNRGGSYNEQF